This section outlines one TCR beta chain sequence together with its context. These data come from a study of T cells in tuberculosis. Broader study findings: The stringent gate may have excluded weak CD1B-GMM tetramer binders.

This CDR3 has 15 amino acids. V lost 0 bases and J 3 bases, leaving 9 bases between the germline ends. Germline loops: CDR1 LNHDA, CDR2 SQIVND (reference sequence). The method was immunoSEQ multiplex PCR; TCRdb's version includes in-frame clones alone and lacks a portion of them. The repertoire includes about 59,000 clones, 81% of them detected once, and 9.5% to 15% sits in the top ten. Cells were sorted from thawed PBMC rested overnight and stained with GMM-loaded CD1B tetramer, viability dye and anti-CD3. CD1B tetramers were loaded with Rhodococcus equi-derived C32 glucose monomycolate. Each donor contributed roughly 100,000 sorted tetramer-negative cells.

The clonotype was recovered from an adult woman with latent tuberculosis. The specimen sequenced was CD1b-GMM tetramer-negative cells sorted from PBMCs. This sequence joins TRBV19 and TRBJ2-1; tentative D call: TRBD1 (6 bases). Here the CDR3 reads CASSIDQGIYNEQFF. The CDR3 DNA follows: TGTGCCAGTAGTATAGATCAGGGGATCTACAATGAGCAGTTCTTC. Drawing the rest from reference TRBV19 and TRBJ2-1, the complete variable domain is DGGITQSPKYLFRKEGQNVTLSCEQNLNHDAMYWYRQDPGQGLRLIYYSQIVNDFQKGDIAEGYSVSREKKESFPLTVTSAQKNPTAFYLCASSIDQGIYNEQFFGPGTRLTVL.